One sample yielded the 30 T cell receptor beta chains listed below, sequenced in a study of T-cell memory formation after mild COVID-19. TCRdb reprocessed the 5' RACE reads via MiXCR and lists one record per CDR3 protein. The sample yields 200,000 to 250,000 distinct CDR3 sequences, 27% seen once. Sequencing was performed on PBMCs or a T cell subset sorted from them (not recorded which). These receptors came from an adult woman who had mild COVID-19 (a few samples of this study predate the infection). Cell type and time point are not known.

Many counts were recorded for this clonotype. CDR3 protein: CATSETEGATSGRYYNEQFF. For the CDR3, the DNA is TGTGCCACCAGTGAGACCGAGGGGGCAACAAGCGGGAGATACTACAATGAGCAGTTCTTC. The genes are TRBV24-1 and TRBJ2-1, with D maybe TRBD2 (8 bases). There are 20 residues in the CDR3. CDR1 KGHDR and CDR2 SFDVKD come from the germline V gene. V lost 4 bases and J 3 bases, leaving 27 bases between the germline ends.

This clonotype appeared a few times. V usage is TRBV6-2 or TRBV6-3 and J usage is TRBJ2-7; perhaps TRBD2 as D (6 bases). Germline V gives CDR1 MNHEY, CDR2 SVGEGT. V was pared by 8 bases and J by 2 bases, with 10 bases between. The CDR3 has 12 residues. The CDR3 DNA sequence: TGTGCCAGCCTGGACTACGCCTACGAGCAGTACTTC. This gives the protein CASLDYAYEQYF.

The chain employs TRBV4-3 and TRBJ2-1, with TRBD1 identical over 7 bases. The CDR3 extends over 15 amino acids. CDR1 and CDR2 (germline): LGHNA, YSLEER. V lost 5 bases, J lost 5 bases, and 9 bases stayed unmatched. DNA for the CDR3: TGCGCCAGCAGCAACGGACAGGACGGGGACAATGAGCAGTTCTTC. Its translation: CASSNGQDGDNEQFF.

The chain employs TRBV11-2 and TRBJ2-3, with TRBD2 matching over 13 bases. This CDR3 has 16 amino acids. V shed 5 bases and J 2 bases; nucleotides not matched to a gene: 4. Germline CDR1 is SGHAT and CDR2 is FQNNGV. In DNA, the CDR3 is TGTGCCAGCAGCATACTAGCGGGGGGGTTCACAGATACGCAGTATTTT. This codes for CASSILAGGFTDTQYF.

The chain carries TRBV7-2 and TRBJ1-1; possibly TRBD1 for D (5 bases). The CDR3 spans 14 residues. CDR1 and CDR2 from the germline V gene are SGHTA and FQGNSA. Trimming took 8 bases from V and 4 from J, leaving 17 bases between them. The DNA of the CDR3 is TGTGCCAGCGCTCGTATGGGGGTGAGCACTGAAGCTTTCTTT. Amino acid sequence: CASARMGVSTEAFF.

The chain has TRBV9 and TRBJ1-4; 7 nucleotides line up with TRBD1. Germline-derived CDR1 and CDR2 are SGDLS and YYNGEE. CDR3 length equals 16 residues. Trimming took 4 bases from V and 5 from J; bases not matched to a gene: 11. The CDR3 is CASSLGEGTVNEKLFF. CDR3 DNA sequence: TGTGCCAGCAGCCTAGGAGAGGGGACAGTCAATGAAAAACTGTTTTTT.

This chain links TRBV7-9 with TRBJ1-4, with TRBD1 as a possible D gene (5 bases). This CDR3 has 17 residues. Germline-derived CDR1 and CDR2 are SEHNR and FQNEAQ (reference sequence). Trimming left V 0 bases short and J 5 bases short, with 16 bases between. In nucleotides, the CDR3 is TGTGCCAGCAGCTTAGCGAAGACAGTTCCCGAGAATGAAAAACTGTTTTTT. Amino acids: CASSLAKTVPENEKLFF.

The sample holds a few counts of this clonotype. The chain carries TRBV24-1 and TRBJ2-3; the D gene could be TRBD1 or TRBD2 (6 bases each). Trimming shortened V by 6 bases and J by 4 bases, and 16 bases separated the two germline ends. The V gene's germline CDR1 is KGHDR and CDR2 SFDVKD. The CDR3 runs 15 residues. This chain's CDR3 is CATSPGGPGPDTQYF. The CDR3 region has the DNA TGTGCCACCAGTCCCGGGGGCCCTGGTCCAGATACGCAGTATTTT.

There are a few counts of this clonotype. This chain connects TRBV6-2 or TRBV6-3 to TRBJ2-7; tentatively, D is TRBD2 (6 bases). The CDR3 runs 12 residues. V was cut by 7 bases and J by 2 bases, with 9 bases left in between. The germline V gene encodes CDR1 MNHEY and CDR2 SVGEGT. The CDR3 bases are TGTGCCAGCAAGGGGAGGACCTACGAGCAGTACTTC. It translates to CASKGRTYEQYF.

This clonotype was counted a few times. V is TRBV5-1 and J is TRBJ2-7, with D possibly matching TRBD2 (5 bases). CDR3 length equals 13 residues. From germline, CDR1 is SGHRS and CDR2 YFSETQ. V gave up 3 bases and J gave up 2 bases, with 9 bases separating them. The CDR3 reads CASSWVEAYEQYF. The DNA of the CDR3 is TGCGCCAGCAGCTGGGTGGAGGCCTACGAGCAGTACTTC.

This sequence joins TRBV20-1 and TRBJ1-1; no clear D. Germline V gene sequence: CDR1 DFQATT, CDR2 SNEGSKA (reference sequence). The CDR3 is 14 residues long. Trimming cost V 3 bases and J 0 bases, with 11 bases left between them. CDR3 residues: CSASRSRMNTEAFF. The CDR3 DNA reads as TGCAGTGCTAGTAGGTCAAGGATGAACACTGAAGCTTTCTTT.

A few counts support this clonotype. The chain employs TRBV7-9 and TRBJ2-2; TRBD1 is a possible D gene (6 bases). V was clipped by 6 bases and J by 6 bases, with 11 bases between them. Germline-derived CDR1 and CDR2 are SEHNR and FQNEAQ (reference sequence). The CDR3 length is 13 residues. The CDR3 DNA reads as TGTGCCAGCAGACTCAGGGGTGCCGGGGAGCTGTTTTTT. It yields the protein CASRLRGAGELFF.

V usage is TRBV3-1 and J usage is TRBJ2-7; the match to TRBD2 covers 10 bases. There are 16 residues in the CDR3. Germline V gene data show CDR1 as LGHDT and CDR2 as YNNKEL (reference sequence). The junction had 5 bases not matched to a gene; V was cut back by 1 base and J by 2 bases. The CDR3 reads CASSQGQRGGPYEQYF. The CDR3 region has the DNA TGTGCCAGCAGCCAAGGGCAGCGGGGGGGACCCTACGAGCAGTACTTC.

The rearrangement joins TRBV20-1 to TRBJ2-7; D may be TRBD2 (6 bases). In germline, CDR1 is DFQATT, CDR2 SNEGSKA (reference sequence). With 3 bases removed from V and 3 bases from J, the gap between germline ends came to 27 bases. This CDR3 contains 18 residues. The CDR3 DNA is TGCAGTGCTAGGATAGGAGGGGCGGCGGAGATGGGGGTCTACGAGCAGTACTTC. It specifies CSARIGGAAEMGVYEQYF.

This clonotype has just a few counts. The rearrangement joins TRBV5-1 to TRBJ1-4; D unclear. The V gene's germline CDR1 is SGHRS and CDR2 YFSETQ. The CDR3 extends over 14 amino acids. Trimming cost V 1 base and J 0 bases, with 4 bases left between them. CDR3 DNA sequence: TGCGCCAGCAGCTTGTCAGCAACTAATGAAAAACTGTTTTTT. Translated, it gives CASSLSATNEKLFF.

The chain links TRBV27 to TRBJ1-4; perhaps TRBD1 as D (6 bases). V was clipped by 6 bases and J by 5 bases, with 19 bases between them. Germline V CDR1 and CDR2: MNHEY, SMNVEV (reference sequence). The CDR3 length is 16 residues. This CDR3 reads CASSRTPGHSNEKLFF. CDR3 DNA sequence: TGTGCCAGCAGCCGTACTCCGGGACACTCGAATGAAAAACTGTTTTTT.

This clonotype was observed many times. The chain employs TRBV20-1 and TRBJ1-1; unclear D gene. Germline assignment: CDR1 DFQATT and CDR2 SNEGSKA (reference sequence). Deletions cut 0 bases from V and 5 bases from J, with 13 bases between. The CDR3 covers 14 residues. The CDR3 DNA reads TGCAGTGCTAGAGACCCCCGTTATGAGACTGAAGCTTTCTTT. It codes for CSARDPRYETEAFF.

Only a few counts were recorded for this clonotype. The J gene is TRBJ2-1, the V gene TRBV2, with TRBD2 as a possible D gene (5 bases). Germline V lookup: CDR1 SNHLY, CDR2 FYNNEI. There are 14 residues in the CDR3. Trimming took off 8 bases at V and 9 bases at J, with 20 bases between the two ends. The CDR3 coding sequence is TGTGCCAGCCTCCCCCCAATAGCGATTAGTGAGCAGTTCTTC. Residues: CASLPPIAISEQFF.

The CDR3 DNA sequence: TGCGCCAGCAGCTTGGATGGGACAGGGGGCTACGAGCAGTACTTC. Translation: CASSLDGTGGYEQYF. J is TRBJ2-7 and V is TRBV5-1, with TRBD1 matching 11 bases. The CDR3 extends over 15 amino acids. The J segment lost 3 bases and the V segment lost 0 bases, leaving 2 bases of the junction unmatched. Per the germline V gene, CDR1 is SGHRS and CDR2 is YFSETQ.

In this sample, this clonotype turned up a few times. The CDR3 nucleotides read TGCGCCAGCAGCCCACCGACCGGACATAGTAACTATGGCTACACCTTC. Translation: CASSPPTGHSNYGYTF. The chain has TRBV5-1 and TRBJ1-2; D may be TRBD1 (5 bases). The CDR3 runs to 16 residues. Trimming cost V 4 bases and J 1 base, with 17 bases left between them. Germline V gene sequence: CDR1 SGHRS, CDR2 YFSETQ.

V usage is TRBV5-1 and J usage is TRBJ2-7; tentative D call: TRBD1 (6 bases). The CDR3 has 16 amino acids. Per germline, CDR1 SGHRS and CDR2 YFSETQ. V shed 9 bases and J shed 0 bases, with 22 bases lying between them. The CDR3 sequence is CANPYPTGLFSYEQYF. CDR3 DNA: TGCGCCAACCCCTACCCGACAGGCCTCTTCTCCTACGAGCAGTACTTC.

V gene TRBV9 combines with J gene TRBJ2-7; 9 bases agree with TRBD1. Germline V gene lookup returns CDR1 SGDLS and CDR2 YYNGEE. The CDR3 is 15 amino acids. V shed 0 bases, J shed 5 bases, and the junction held 6 bases outside the gene matches. CDR3 nucleotide sequence: TGTGCCAGCAGCGTAGGGGACAGGGTGGCCCACGAGCAGTACTTC. Translating gives CASSVGDRVAHEQYF. The full variable domain, rest sourced from reference TRBV9 and TRBJ2-7, is DSGVTQTPKHLITATGQRVTLRCSPRSGDLSVYWYQQSLDQGLQFLIQYYNGEERAKGNILERFSAQQFPDLHSELNLSSLELGDSALYFCASSVGDRVAHEQYFGPGTRLTVT.

V gene TRBV27 combines with J gene TRBJ2-7, with 8 bases matching TRBD1. Germline CDR1 and CDR2: MNHEY and SMNVEV (reference sequence). With 7 bases clipped from V and 3 bases from J, the junction kept 5 bases outside the gene matches. CDR3 size: 13 residues. The CDR3 region has the DNA TGTGCCAGCATTCCCACAGGGGGCTACGAGCAGTACTTC. Translation gives CASIPTGGYEQYF.

V usage is TRBV7-2 and J usage is TRBJ2-3; D may be TRBD2 (6 bases). The CDR3 runs 16 residues. The germline V gene encodes CDR1 SGHTA and CDR2 FQGNSA. The V end was cut by 5 bases, the J end by 0 bases, with 15 bases between. CDR3 sequence: CASSPRISGSTDTQYF. The CDR3 coding sequence is TGTGCCAGCAGCCCCCGGATTAGCGGAAGCACAGATACGCAGTATTTT.

This clonotype was seen only a few times. The V call is TRBV5-1, the J call TRBJ1-1; TRBD1 matches at 8 bases. This CDR3 is 13 amino acids long. J gave up 7 bases and V 1 base, and 3 bases lay outside the gene matches. Germline CDR1 is SGHRS and CDR2 is YFSETQ. The CDR3 loop is CASSLNRGVEAFF. DNA for the CDR3: TGCGCCAGCAGCTTGAACAGGGGGGTTGAAGCTTTCTTT.

This clonotype was found a few times. V gene TRBV7-3 combines with J gene TRBJ2-3; 9 bases line up with TRBD2. There are 14 residues in the CDR3. The V gene end was trimmed by 0 bases and the J gene end by 5 bases; junction bases not matched to a gene: 0. Germline V lookup: CDR1 SGHTA, CDR2 FQGTGA. CDR3 loop: CASSLTSGGDTQYF. CDR3 bases: TGTGCCAGCAGCTTAACTAGCGGGGGAGATACGCAGTATTTT.

This clonotype was found a few times. The genes are TRBV10-3 and TRBJ1-5; D remains ambiguous. This CDR3 comprises 13 residues. The germline CDR1 and CDR2 sequences are ENHRY and SYGVKD. The V and J ends lost 3 bases and 3 bases respectively, with 6 bases between them. The CDR3 reads CAISDKFNQPQHF. The CDR3 DNA is TGTGCCATCAGTGATAAGTTCAATCAGCCCCAGCATTTT.

This clonotype was observed a few times. The chain is built from TRBV15 and TRBJ1-5; no clear D gene. V lost 0 bases, J lost 4 bases, and 4 bases lay in between. The length of the CDR3 is 13 residues. The germline CDR1 and CDR2 sequences are LNHNV and YYDKDF (reference sequence). This chain's CDR3 is CATSREANQPQHF. In nucleotides, the CDR3 is TGTGCCACCAGCAGAGAGGCAAATCAGCCCCAGCATTTT. Based on the CDR3 plus reference TRBV15 and TRBJ1-5, the full variable domain is DAMVIQNPRYQVTQFGKPVTLSCSQTLNHNVMYWYQQKSSQAPKLLFHYYDKDFNNEADTPDNFQSRRPNTSFCFLDIRSPGLGDTAMYLCATSREANQPQHFGDGTRLSIL.

The sample holds a few counts of this clonotype. This rearrangement joins TRBV20-1 to TRBJ2-7; D gene uncertain. Trimming pared 0 bases from V and 1 base from J, leaving 13 bases between. The CDR3 extends over 15 amino acids. Germline lookup yields CDR1 DFQATT and CDR2 SNEGSKA (reference sequence). In DNA form, the CDR3 reads TGCAGTGCTAGAGATCGTGTGAACCCTTCCTACGAGCAGTACTTC. Residues: CSARDRVNPSYEQYF.

The chain uses TRBV11-2 and TRBJ2-7, with TRBD2 identical over 8 bases. The CDR3 extends over 15 amino acids. The ends lost 0 bases at V and 3 bases at J; junction bases unmatched: 4. Germline assignment: CDR1 SGHAT and CDR2 FQNNGV. The CDR3 sequence is CASSLDGLAGYEQYF. The CDR3 coding sequence is TGTGCCAGCAGCTTAGATGGACTAGCAGGCTACGAGCAGTACTTC.